This T cell receptor (beta chain) was retrieved from a study of shared clonotypes between healthy human individuals. Study-level information: The donor group consisted of two women and three men, aged 18 to 49. Overall study findings and caveats: Naive subsets typically showed greater estimated richness than memory subsets. It was only blood that was sampled, and tissue repertoires likely differ.

From germline, CDR1 is SGHAT and CDR2 FQNNGV. CDR3 length equals 15 residues. Germline trimming cut 4 bases from V and 6 bases from J; bases unmatched to any gene: 7. On this clone itself: Antigen unknown.

Generated by immunoSEQ multiplex PCR, the TCRdb table keeps only in-frame clones and is missing some. This sample yields 1,400,000 or so clones, of which 97% to 99% are seen a single time; 0.36% belongs to the top ten. The J gene is TRBJ2-1, the V gene TRBV11-2, with 9 nucleotides matching TRBD1. This sequence was found in a man aged 30 to 39 in good health. The material sequenced was naive CD4+ T cells sorted from blood. Subset reported: CD45RA+ positively selected. The chain's CDR3 is CASSWRPTGGNEQFF. The CDR3 DNA reads TGTGCCAGCAGCTGGAGGCCGACAGGGGGCAATGAGCAGTTCTTC.